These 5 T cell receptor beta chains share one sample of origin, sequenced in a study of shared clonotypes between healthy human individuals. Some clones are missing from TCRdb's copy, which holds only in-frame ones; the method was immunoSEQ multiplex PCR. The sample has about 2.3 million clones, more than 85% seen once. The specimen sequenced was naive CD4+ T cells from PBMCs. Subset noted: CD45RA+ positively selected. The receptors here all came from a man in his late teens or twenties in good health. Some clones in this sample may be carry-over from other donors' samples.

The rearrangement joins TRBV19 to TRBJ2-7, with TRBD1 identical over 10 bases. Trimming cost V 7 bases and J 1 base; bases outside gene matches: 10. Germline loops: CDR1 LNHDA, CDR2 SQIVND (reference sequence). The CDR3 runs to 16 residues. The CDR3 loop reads CASTAHGQGGSYEQYF. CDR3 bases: TGTGCCAGTACTGCCCATGGACAGGGGGGTTCCTACGAGCAGTACTTC.

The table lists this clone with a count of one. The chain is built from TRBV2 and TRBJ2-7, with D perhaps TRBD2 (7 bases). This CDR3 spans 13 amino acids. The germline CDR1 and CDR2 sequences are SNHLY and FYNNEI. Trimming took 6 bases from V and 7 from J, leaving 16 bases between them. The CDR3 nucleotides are TGTGCCAGCAGCCCCCGGACAGCGGGGGAGCAGTACTTC. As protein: CASSPRTAGEQYF. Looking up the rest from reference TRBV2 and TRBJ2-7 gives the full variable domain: EPEVTQTPSHQVTQMGQEVILRCVPISNHLYFYWYRQILGQKVEFLVSFYNNEISEKSEIFDDQFSVERPDGSNFTLKIRSTKLEDSAMYFCASSPRTAGEQYFGPGTRLTVT.

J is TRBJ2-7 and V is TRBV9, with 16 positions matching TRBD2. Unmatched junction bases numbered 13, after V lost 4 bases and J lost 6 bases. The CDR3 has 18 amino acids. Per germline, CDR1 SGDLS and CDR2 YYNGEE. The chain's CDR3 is CASSRSTGGTSGRGEQYF. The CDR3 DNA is TGTGCCAGCAGCCGTAGCACCGGAGGGACTAGCGGGAGGGGCGAGCAGTACTTC.

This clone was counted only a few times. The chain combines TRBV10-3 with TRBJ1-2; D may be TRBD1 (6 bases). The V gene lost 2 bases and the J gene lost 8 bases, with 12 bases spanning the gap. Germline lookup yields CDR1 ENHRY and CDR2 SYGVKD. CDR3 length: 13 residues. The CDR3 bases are TGTGCCATCAGTGAGACAGGGAGCGGCGGCTACACCTTC. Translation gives CAISETGSGGYTF.

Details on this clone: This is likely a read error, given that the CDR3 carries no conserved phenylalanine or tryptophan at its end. CDR3 residues: CAWSGGPRSSYEQYL. CDR3 in DNA: TGTGCCTGGAGTGGGGGACCCCGGAGCTCCTACGAGCAGTACCTC. This rearrangement joins TRBV30 to TRBJ2-7; either TRBD1 or TRBD2 may supply D (5 bases each). V was clipped by 1 base and J by 0 bases, with 13 bases between them. The CDR3 extends over 15 amino acids. Per germline, CDR1 GTSNPN and CDR2 SVGIG (reference sequence).